These T cell receptor beta chains were read from a single sample in a study of blood T cell repertoires in COVID-19. Sequenced by immunoSEQ multiplex PCR; TCRdb stores in-frame clones only, minus some. The repertoire includes 450,000 to 600,000 clones, about 90% of them detected once, and around 0.64% sits in the top ten. Sequencing used PBMCs or T cells enriched from blood (not recorded which). The receptors derive from a woman aged 18-29 years who had recovered from COVID-19. CDR3s include the opening cysteine and the closing phenylalanine or tryptophan. Fields, in order: D gene, V gene, clone size, J gene, CDR3 protein, CDR3 DNA. A D gene is named only where the DNA matches it firmly. Clone sizes are given selectively: once, few, many, or a class where the clone is expanded.

d_call: TRBD1
v_call: TRBV5-4
clone_size: NA
j_call: TRBJ1-2
cdr3_aa: CASSIPTGGKDGYTF
cdr3_nt: TGTGCCAGCAGCATCCCGACAGGGGGAAAGGATGGCTACACCTTC

d_call: TRBD1
v_call: TRBV5-1
clone_size: NA
j_call: TRBJ2-7
cdr3_aa: CASSPGQEGEQYF
cdr3_nt: TGCGCCAGCAGCCCCGGACAGGAAGGCGAGCAGTACTTC

d_call: TRBD1
v_call: TRBV10-3
clone_size: NA
j_call: TRBJ1-1
cdr3_aa: CAISESGNYVGGSFF
cdr3_nt: TGTGCCATCAGTGAGTCTGGTAACTACGTAGGGGGCTCTTTCTTT

d_call: NA
v_call: TRBV10-2
clone_size: NA
j_call: TRBJ2-7
cdr3_aa: CASSESTIFPGEQYF
cdr3_nt: TGCGCCAGCAGTGAGTCGACCATTTTTCCGGGAGAGCAGTACTTC

d_call: TRBD1
v_call: TRBV5-1
clone_size: NA
j_call: TRBJ2-7
cdr3_aa: CASTSGTGSYEQYF
cdr3_nt: TGCGCCAGCACCTCCGGGACAGGGTCCTACGAGCAGTACTTC

d_call: NA
v_call: TRBV6-5
clone_size: NA
j_call: TRBJ1-3
cdr3_aa: CASSYSTVSGNTIYF
cdr3_nt: TGTGCCAGCAGTTACTCCACAGTCTCTGGAAACACCATATATTTT

d_call: TRBD2
v_call: TRBV2
clone_size: NA
j_call: TRBJ2-2
cdr3_aa: CASSDGVAGGYTGELFF
cdr3_nt: TGTGCCAGCAGTGACGGGGTGGCGGGGGGATATACCGGGGAGCTGTTTTTT

d_call: NA
v_call: TRBV19
clone_size: NA
j_call: TRBJ2-2
cdr3_aa: CASSIQDTGELFF
cdr3_nt: TGTGCCAGTAGTATTCAGGACACCGGGGAGCTGTTTTTT

d_call: NA
v_call: TRBV5-6
clone_size: NA
j_call: TRBJ2-1
cdr3_aa: CASSLESRGGTYNEQFF
cdr3_nt: TGTGCCAGCAGCTTGGAGAGCCGAGGAGGCACCTACAATGAGCAGTTCTTC

d_call: NA
v_call: TRBV6-1
clone_size: NA
j_call: TRBJ1-2
cdr3_aa: CASSEFTGARYGYTF
cdr3_nt: TGTGCCAGCAGTGAATTTACGGGTGCTCGCTATGGCTACACCTTC

d_call: NA
v_call: TRBV4-1
clone_size: NA
j_call: TRBJ2-5
cdr3_aa: CASSQEGVEETQYF
cdr3_nt: TGCGCCAGCAGCCAAGAAGGGGTTGAAGAGACCCAGTACTTC

d_call: TRBD1
v_call: TRBV10-3
clone_size: NA
j_call: TRBJ2-7
cdr3_aa: CAIKSGQGADEQYF
cdr3_nt: TGTGCCATCAAGTCCGGACAGGGGGCGGACGAGCAGTACTTC

d_call: NA
v_call: TRBV19
clone_size: NA
j_call: TRBJ1-6
cdr3_aa: CASMERGIVWSPLHF
cdr3_nt: TGTGCCAGTATGGAGAGAGGGATCGTATGGTCACCCCTCCACTTT

d_call: TRBD1
v_call: TRBV5-1
clone_size: NA
j_call: TRBJ2-1
cdr3_aa: CASFQPGQGANEQFF
cdr3_nt: TGCGCCAGCTTTCAGCCCGGACAGGGGGCGAATGAGCAGTTCTTC

d_call: NA
v_call: TRBV28
clone_size: NA
j_call: TRBJ1-2
cdr3_aa: CASSFGSSYGYTF
cdr3_nt: TGTGCCAGCAGTTTCGGGTCCAGCTATGGCTACACCTTC

d_call: TRBD1
v_call: TRBV7-9
clone_size: NA
j_call: TRBJ2-7
cdr3_aa: CASSLQQGEDEQYF
cdr3_nt: TGTGCCAGCAGCTTACAACAGGGGGAGGACGAGCAGTACTTC

d_call: NA
v_call: TRBV14
clone_size: NA
j_call: TRBJ1-2
cdr3_aa: CASSGGVYYGYTF
cdr3_nt: TGTGCCAGCAGCGGCGGGGTTTACTATGGCTACACCTTC

d_call: NA
v_call: TRBV11-2
clone_size: NA
j_call: TRBJ1-6
cdr3_aa: CASSVTEESPLHF
cdr3_nt: TGTGCCAGCAGCGTAACGGAGGAATCACCCCTCCACTTT

d_call: NA
v_call: TRBV5-1
clone_size: NA
j_call: TRBJ1-2
cdr3_aa: CASSLDDSNYGYTF
cdr3_nt: TGCGCCAGCAGCTTGGACGACAGTAACTATGGCTACACCTTC

d_call: NA
v_call: TRBV29-1
clone_size: once
j_call: TRBJ1-3
cdr3_aa: CSVASGNTIYF
cdr3_nt: TGCAGCGTTGCGTCGGGAAACACCATATATTTT

d_call: TRBD1
v_call: TRBV3-1/TRBV3-2
clone_size: NA
j_call: TRBJ1-1
cdr3_aa: CASSQGSTGDTEAFF
cdr3_nt: TGTGCCAGCAGCCAAGGGTCGACAGGGGACACTGAAGCTTTCTTT

d_call: NA
v_call: TRBV7-8
clone_size: NA
j_call: TRBJ1-3
cdr3_aa: CASSLSGQGASGNTIYF
cdr3_nt: TGTGCCAGCAGCTTATCAGGGCAGGGCGCATCTGGAAACACCATATATTTT

d_call: NA
v_call: TRBV21-1
clone_size: NA
j_call: TRBJ1-2
cdr3_aa: CASSELDRGHGGYTF
cdr3_nt: TGTGCCAGCAGCGAACTCGACAGGGGGCATGGTGGCTACACCTTC

d_call: NA
v_call: TRBV11-2
clone_size: NA
j_call: TRBJ2-5
cdr3_aa: CASSSWGGIETQYF
cdr3_nt: TGTGCCAGCAGCTCCTGGGGCGGGATAGAGACCCAGTACTTC

d_call: NA
v_call: TRBV18
clone_size: NA
j_call: TRBJ2-5
cdr3_aa: CASSPVRGAYQETQYF
cdr3_nt: TGTGCCAGCTCACCAGTCCGGGGGGCGTACCAAGAGACCCAGTACTTC

d_call: TRBD2
v_call: TRBV15
clone_size: NA
j_call: TRBJ2-3
cdr3_aa: CATRGSLGGKRTDTQYF
cdr3_nt: TGTGCCACCAGGGGATCCCTCGGGGGGAAGAGGACAGATACGCAGTATTTT

d_call: NA
v_call: TRBV9
clone_size: NA
j_call: TRBJ1-2
cdr3_aa: CASSVADGAGGGYTF
cdr3_nt: TGTGCCAGCAGCGTAGCTGATGGGGCCGGGGGAGGCTACACCTTC

d_call: TRBD1
v_call: TRBV7-9
clone_size: NA
j_call: TRBJ2-3
cdr3_aa: CASSFAGQGTDTQYF
cdr3_nt: TGTGCCAGCAGCTTTGCGGGACAGGGCACAGATACGCAGTATTTT

d_call: TRBD2
v_call: TRBV28
clone_size: once
j_call: TRBJ2-3
cdr3_aa: CASSSQGLAGGLIASTDTQYF
cdr3_nt: TGTGCCAGCAGTTCCCAGGGACTAGCGGGGGGACTAATTGCTAGCACAGATACGCAGTATTTT

d_call: NA
v_call: TRBV4-1
clone_size: NA
j_call: TRBJ1-5
cdr3_aa: CASSQDPAGREQPQHF
cdr3_nt: TGCGCCAGCAGCCAAGATCCAGCGGGGCGAGAACAGCCCCAGCATTTT

d_call: NA
v_call: TRBV30
clone_size: few
j_call: TRBJ1-6
cdr3_aa: CAWSSPQGASPLHF
cdr3_nt: TGTGCCTGGAGTTCTCCCCAGGGCGCCTCACCCCTCCACTTT

d_call: NA
v_call: TRBV19
clone_size: NA
j_call: TRBJ1-5
cdr3_aa: CASTPAGGAGQPQHF
cdr3_nt: TGTGCCAGTACGCCCGCCGGGGGGGCGGGTCAGCCCCAGCATTTT

d_call: TRBD2
v_call: TRBV20-1
clone_size: NA
j_call: TRBJ2-7
cdr3_aa: CSPGRDEQYF
cdr3_nt: TGCAGTCCCGGGAGGGACGAGCAGTACTTC

d_call: NA
v_call: TRBV6-1
clone_size: few
j_call: TRBJ1-4
cdr3_aa: CASSDWAGSLNEKLFF
cdr3_nt: TGTGCCAGCAGTGACTGGGCCGGATCCCTGAATGAAAAACTGTTTTTT

d_call: NA
v_call: TRBV4-1
clone_size: NA
j_call: TRBJ1-2
cdr3_aa: CASSQEETVNYGYTF
cdr3_nt: TGCGCCAGCAGCCAAGAGGAGACGGTGAACTATGGCTACACCTTC

d_call: NA
v_call: TRBV19
clone_size: NA
j_call: TRBJ1-6
cdr3_aa: CASRSPSRRVDSPLHF
cdr3_nt: TGTGCCAGTAGATCCCCATCGCGGCGGGTAGATTCACCCCTCCACTTT

d_call: NA
v_call: TRBV2
clone_size: NA
j_call: TRBJ1-5
cdr3_aa: CASSGHSNQPQHF
cdr3_nt: TGTGCCAGCAGTGGTCATAGCAATCAGCCCCAGCATTTT

d_call: NA
v_call: TRBV11-2
clone_size: NA
j_call: TRBJ2-7
cdr3_aa: CASSLRGEVPDEQYF
cdr3_nt: TGTGCCAGCAGCTTACGAGGAGAGGTGCCGGATGAGCAGTACTTC

d_call: TRBD1
v_call: TRBV19
clone_size: NA
j_call: TRBJ1-4
cdr3_aa: CASSPPSIIQGKSNEKLFF
cdr3_nt: TGTGCCAGTAGTCCACCCTCCATCATACAGGGGAAGTCTAATGAAAAACTGTTTTTT

d_call: TRBD1
v_call: TRBV4-2
clone_size: NA
j_call: TRBJ2-4
cdr3_aa: CASSQEGTGDKNIQYF
cdr3_nt: TGTGCCAGCAGCCAAGAGGGGACAGGGGACAAAAACATTCAGTACTTC

d_call: TRBD2
v_call: TRBV9
clone_size: NA
j_call: TRBJ2-3
cdr3_aa: CASSVESGGGTDTQYF
cdr3_nt: TGTGCCAGCAGCGTAGAATCGGGGGGGGGCACAGATACGCAGTATTTT

d_call: TRBD1
v_call: TRBV3-1/TRBV3-2
clone_size: NA
j_call: TRBJ1-6
cdr3_aa: CASSPNQGQGLGNSPLHF
cdr3_nt: TGTGCCAGCAGCCCAAATCAAGGACAGGGGTTGGGTAATTCACCCCTCCACTTT

d_call: TRBD1
v_call: TRBV19
clone_size: NA
j_call: TRBJ1-5
cdr3_aa: CASSPGGAWLDQPQHF
cdr3_nt: TGTGCCAGTAGCCCAGGGGGTGCCTGGTTGGATCAGCCCCAGCATTTT

d_call: TRBD2
v_call: TRBV5-1
clone_size: NA
j_call: TRBJ2-2
cdr3_aa: CASSLTLAGGFTGELFF
cdr3_nt: TGCGCCAGCAGCTTAACACTAGCGGGGGGCTTTACCGGGGAGCTGTTTTTT

d_call: NA
v_call: TRBV30
clone_size: NA
j_call: TRBJ1-2
cdr3_aa: CAWSTWGLGDGYTF
cdr3_nt: TGTGCCTGGAGTACATGGGGACTCGGAGATGGCTACACCTTC

d_call: TRBD1
v_call: TRBV6-5
clone_size: once
j_call: TRBJ1-2
cdr3_aa: CASRGDTGVSGYTF
cdr3_nt: TGTGCCAGCAGGGGGGACACAGGGGTGTCCGGCTACACCTTC

d_call: NA
v_call: TRBV5-1
clone_size: NA
j_call: TRBJ1-3
cdr3_aa: CASSPDGHFSGNTIYF
cdr3_nt: TGCGCCAGCAGCCCCGATGGTCACTTCTCTGGAAACACCATATATTTT

d_call: NA
v_call: TRBV12-3/TRBV12-4
clone_size: NA
j_call: TRBJ1-1
cdr3_aa: CASSSPGYTEAFF
cdr3_nt: TGTGCCAGCAGTTCACCAGGGTACACTGAAGCTTTCTTT

d_call: NA
v_call: TRBV28
clone_size: NA
j_call: TRBJ2-7
cdr3_aa: CASSSPGSENEQYF
cdr3_nt: TGTGCCAGCAGTTCCCCGGGTTCCGAGAACGAGCAGTACTTC

d_call: TRBD1
v_call: TRBV5-5
clone_size: NA
j_call: TRBJ1-2
cdr3_aa: CASSLGQGARGYTF
cdr3_nt: TGTGCCAGCAGCTTGGGACAGGGGGCCCGTGGCTACACCTTC

d_call: TRBD2
v_call: TRBV7-8
clone_size: NA
j_call: TRBJ2-1
cdr3_aa: CASRPRGGPGNEQFF
cdr3_nt: TGTGCCAGCAGACCTCGGGGGGGCCCGGGCAATGAGCAGTTCTTC

d_call: NA
v_call: TRBV5-1
clone_size: NA
j_call: TRBJ1-4
cdr3_aa: CASRPRTDTNEKLFF
cdr3_nt: TGCGCCAGCAGACCGCGGACAGACACTAATGAAAAACTGTTTTTT

d_call: NA
v_call: TRBV7-9
clone_size: NA
j_call: TRBJ2-7
cdr3_aa: CASSLVWDSSYEQYF
cdr3_nt: TGTGCCAGCAGCTTAGTATGGGACTCCTCCTACGAGCAGTACTTC